This T cell receptor beta chain was sequenced for a study of Ad26.COV2.S vaccination and SARS-CoV-2 variants (dated by TCRdb to the early 2020s). Broadly, across the study: Vaccine-arm donors came from COV1001, a multicentre, randomized, double-blind, placebo-controlled phase I-IIa trial of Ad26.COV2.S in healthy adults. TCRbeta repertoire sequencing was used to assess the specificity and breadth of SARS-CoV-2-reactive T cell receptors after Ad26.COV2.S vaccination. Participants in the trial were split at random into five groups of five each, receiving low-dose or high-dose Ad26.COV2.S once or twice, or else placebo on both occasions. Throughout the experiments and outcome assessment, investigators stayed blinded to trial group allocation. A total of about 30 samples were included in the TCR-sequenced set, comprising around 19 Ad26.COV2.S vaccine recipients, 5 placebo recipients and 8 SARS-CoV-2 convalescent individuals. Dosing of Ad26.COV2.S was intramuscular, at either 5x10^10 or 1x10^11 viral particles, delivered as one shot or as two shots spaced 56 days apart.

Broader findings and caveats from the paper: After vaccination, spike-specific CD8+ and CD4+ T cell responses were reported to show substantial breadth. Non-spike TCR breadth was comparable between vaccine and placebo recipients, consistent with the vaccine containing only spike. The authors noted that the TCR breadth and depth analyses may have underestimated total T cell responses. The study lacked the statistical power to compare responses across vaccine doses or regimens. Ad26.COV2.S recipients had higher spike-specific TCR breadth than placebo recipients (P = 0.0014).

The immunoSEQ Assay was the method used to sequence TCRbeta CDR3 regions. After extraction, genomic DNA underwent amplification by bias-controlled multiplex PCR, followed by high-throughput sequencing. Per the source publication's procedure: To quantify the absolute abundance of every unique TCRbeta CDR3 region, sequences were collapsed and filtered. T cell fraction was estimated by normalization of TCRbeta template counts to usable DNA, with usable DNA being measured through amplification of reference genes present in all nucleated cells. Repertoire TCRs were annotated as SARS-CoV-2-specific when V gene, CDR3 amino acid sequence and J gene were exactly matched to a known reactive TCR set. The reference SARS-CoV-2 TCR set came from MIRA and was filtered for enrichment in COVID-19-positive ImmuneCODE repertoires, removing public or cross-reactive TCRs. Using the MIRA antigens, annotated TCRs were further analysed by specific ORF or by position within an ORF. Depth was the summed frequency of annotated unique rearrangements, while breadth was defined as annotated unique rearrangements over total unique productive rearrangements. Two-sided Wilcoxon rank-sum tests were applied when comparing TCR breadth between groups. Not all clones reach the TCRdb copy of this immuneACCESS table, which keeps in-frame sequences only. Checked studies attribute under half of the gap to unresolved V genes and leave the rest unexplained. V and J calls and clone size come straight from that table; D and trimming were deduced from the DNA. Present in this sample are over 400,000 clones, approximately 92% of which were seen just once. About 1.7% of the sample is taken by the ten largest.

From the cysteine through the phenylalanine, the CDR3 covers 17 amino acids. Of all the DNA, just the CDR3 is kept, 51 bases in frame from base 1. V is clipped by 0 bases and J by 0 bases, and the sequence between their germline boundaries is 13 bases long. As encoded in the germline V gene (reference sequence), CDR1 is LGHDT while CDR2 is YNNKEL. As to this clone: No antigen is known for it. Nothing much larger sits one base from this clone, and base qualities are not available.

The treatment or condition label of this sample denotes: around 19 received Ad26.COV2.S at low or high dose, single or two shots; 5 received placebo; per-sample allocation not given. Repertoires of vaccine and placebo recipients were sequenced from samples collected on day 63 after the first injection. Cohort 1b enrolled about two dozen adults aged 18-55 years at a single site in Boston, USA, between 29 July and 7 August 2020. Ad26.COV2.S was a replication-incompetent adenovirus type 26 vector that expressed a prefusion-stabilized SARS-CoV-2 spike protein derived from the original Wuhan strain. The receptor chain draws on TRBV3-1 (or the pseudogene TRBV3-2) and TRBJ2-3; a tentative D call is TRBD1 (6 bases match). This sequence originates from a person between 18 and 65 years old who received the Ad26.COV2.S COVID-19 vaccine or a placebo. Sequenced here: peripheral blood, sampled in a trial of Ad26.COV2.S vaccine versus placebo. The CDR3 protein: CASSQDKADSSTDTQYF. The DNA reads TGTGCCAGCAGCCAAGATAAGGCGGACAGCAGCACAGATACGCAGTATTTT.